Presented here are 19 T cell receptor beta chains from one specimen sequenced in a study of PD-1 blockade in classical Hodgkin lymphoma. Brentuximab vedotin exposure varied, and every patient relapsed after autologous stem cell transplantation. Measured with immunoSEQ multiplex PCR; TCRdb has only the in-frame clones, and not every one. The table shows just over 50,000 clones, with roughly 66% occurring only once. The specimen was peripheral blood mononuclear cells (PBMCs), collected before the second cycle of nivolumab. The receptor set was obtained from a human donor with classical Hodgkin lymphoma.

The V and J genes are TRBV5-4 and TRBJ2-7; D may be TRBD2 (6 bases). The CDR3 runs 15 residues. Trimming took off 5 bases at V and 4 bases at J, with 19 bases between the two ends. Germline V gives CDR1 SGHNT, CDR2 YYREEE (reference sequence). CDR3 loop: CASRGGSSSVYEQYF. The CDR3 DNA follows: TGTGCCAGCAGGGGGGGAAGCTCTAGCGTTTACGAGCAGTACTTC.

This rearrangement joins TRBV7-8 to TRBJ2-7, with D possibly TRBD2 on 6 matching bases. Per germline, CDR1 SGHVS and CDR2 FQNEAQ. The V gene lost 3 bases and the J gene lost 2 bases, with 8 bases spanning the gap. This CDR3 has 13 residues. CDR3 DNA sequence: TGTGCCAGCAGCTTGCGGAGGGCCTACGAGCAGTACTTC. This codes for CASSLRRAYEQYF.

Worth noting for this clone: Different DNA sequences within this sample yield the same CDR3. The chain links TRBV6-6 to TRBJ2-7; TRBD2 might be the D (5 bases). The CDR3 loop spans 13 amino acids. The V gene lost 0 bases and the J gene lost 4 bases, with 7 bases spanning the gap. Germline V CDR1 and CDR2: MNHNY, SVGAGI (reference sequence). The CDR3 coding sequence is TGTGCCAGCAGTTACTCGGGAGAATACGAGCAGTACTTC. Protein: CASSYSGEYEQYF.

Comment on this clone: Its ends do not fully match the called genes, so a read error is possible. The J gene is TRBJ2-5, the V gene TRBV2, with D unresolved. CDR1 is SNHLY and CDR2 is FYNNEI in the germline V gene. This CDR3 contains 14 residues. CDR3 sequence reads: CASRFAGQQGTQYF. CDR3 nucleotides: TGTGCCAGCAGATTCGCCGGCCAGCAAGGGACCCAGTACTTC.

Only a few counts were recorded for this clone. CDR3 in amino acids: CAWSVRSREAFF. The CDR3 DNA reads TGTGCCTGGAGTGTACGGTCCAGAGAAGCTTTCTTT. The chain uses TRBV30 and TRBJ1-1; no reliable D call. Looked up from germline, CDR1 is GTSNPN and CDR2 is SVGIG (reference sequence). V was clipped by 0 bases and J by 8 bases, with 10 bases between them. The CDR3 consists of 12 residues.

The rearrangement uses TRBV9 and TRBJ2-7; TRBD2 agrees at 12 bases. Germline CDR1 is SGDLS and CDR2 is YYNGEE. Trimming removed 0 bases from V and 5 bases from J; junction bases left unmatched: 3. The CDR3 covers 15 residues. In DNA, the CDR3 is TGTGCCAGCAGCGTAGGGACTAGCGGGACCCACGAGCAGTACTTC. It translates to CASSVGTSGTHEQYF.

The chain links TRBV6-6 to TRBJ1-2, with 11 bases that match TRBD1. Trimming took 6 bases from V and 8 from J; bases not matched to a gene: 8. This CDR3 is 14 amino acids long. The V gene's germline CDR1 is MNHNY and CDR2 SVGAGI (reference sequence). CDR3 DNA: TGTGCCAGCAGCCCCGGGACAGGGGGACGGGGCTACACCTTC. This encodes CASSPGTGGRGYTF.

The chain links TRBV9 to TRBJ2-1; D is unclear. This CDR3 is 15 amino acids long. Germline assignment: CDR1 SGDLS and CDR2 YYNGEE. V lost 0 bases and J lost 4, with 11 bases in between. DNA of the CDR3: TGTGCCAGCAGCGTAGGGGCAACGGATTACAATGAGCAGTTCTTC. It specifies CASSVGATDYNEQFF.

By proportion, this clone is medium-sized. The chain carries TRBV6-6 and TRBJ1-5, with D maybe TRBD1 (5 bases). Per the germline V gene, CDR1 is MNHNY and CDR2 is SVGAGI (reference sequence). CDR3 length equals 14 residues. V lost 4 bases and J lost 4, with 11 bases in between. Here the CDR3 DNA reads TGTGCCAGCAGTTCCTTAGAGGGGAATCAGCCCCAGCATTTT. It specifies CASSSLEGNQPQHF.

The chain has TRBV6-1 and TRBJ2-1; 15 bases are a match to TRBD2. Germline lookup yields CDR1 MNHNS and CDR2 SASEGT. Trimming at V came to 3 bases and at J to 1 base, leaving 7 bases not matched to a gene. The CDR3 is 19 residues long. The CDR3 DNA is TGTGCCAGCAGTGATCCGGGACTAGCGGGAGGAAGGTCCTACAATGAGCAGTTCTTC. This translates into CASSDPGLAGGRSYNEQFF.

The chain carries TRBV7-9 and TRBJ2-2; 7 nucleotides align to TRBD1. Germline loops: CDR1 SEHNR, CDR2 FQNEAQ (reference sequence). After removal of 1 base from V and 3 bases from J, the junction contained 2 bases not matched to a gene. This CDR3 has 15 residues. Written as DNA, the CDR3 is TGTGCCAGCAGCTTAGGCCAGGGGGACACCGGGGAGCTGTTTTTT. Translation: CASSLGQGDTGELFF.

This chain connects TRBV9 to TRBJ2-2; a possible D gene is TRBD2 (6 bases). Trimming removed 7 bases from V and 10 bases from J, with 20 bases in between. The CDR3 length is 14 residues. Germline-derived CDR1 and CDR2 are SGDLS and YYNGEE. Here the CDR3 DNA reads TGTGCCAGCCAACAAGAATCGGCTAGCGAGGAGCTGTTTTTT. The encoded protein is CASQQESASEELFF.

This chain links TRBV30 with TRBJ2-5; D perhaps matches TRBD1 (5 bases). The DNA end is a closer match to TRBJ2-7, so the J assignment may be wrong. There are 12 residues in the CDR3. Germline V gene sequence: CDR1 GTSNPN, CDR2 SVGIG (reference sequence). The CDR3 spells CASRQGRYEQYF. CDR3 coding DNA: TGTGCCTCCAGGCAGGGTCGGTACGAGCAGTACTTC.

The V and J genes are TRBV9 and TRBJ2-7; no firm D call. Germline-derived CDR1 and CDR2 are SGDLS and YYNGEE. This CDR3 region has 14 residues. The V end was cut by 4 bases, the J end by 2 bases, with 13 bases between. The CDR3 reads CASSPPDKTYEQYF. The CDR3 region has the DNA TGTGCCAGCAGCCCCCCAGACAAGACCTACGAGCAGTACTTC.

V and J are TRBV30 and TRBJ1-3; maybe TRBD1 (6 bases). The CDR3 is 15 residues long. V lost 7 bases and J 4 bases, leaving 20 bases between the germline ends. Germline loops: CDR1 GTSNPN, CDR2 SVGIG (reference sequence). CDR3: CASGTGLGGGNTIYF. DNA for the CDR3: TGTGCCTCCGGAACGGGCTTGGGGGGCGGAAACACCATATATTTT.

The chain has TRBV12-5 and TRBJ2-1; 9 bases agree with TRBD2. The CDR3 runs 15 residues. In germline, CDR1 is LGHNT, CDR2 FRNRAP. J lost 5 bases, V lost 1 base, and 3 bases had no gene match. The CDR3 nucleotides are TGTGCTAGTGGTTTGGGGGCGGGAGGGGACAATGAGCAGTTCTTC. Its translation is CASGLGAGGDNEQFF.

This chain links TRBV9 with TRBJ2-1; perhaps D is TRBD1 or TRBD2 (6 bases each). The CDR3 length is 12 residues. With 4 bases removed from V and 15 bases from J, the gap between germline ends came to 17 bases. Germline lookup yields CDR1 SGDLS and CDR2 YYNGEE. This chain's CDR3 is CASSPPGAGPFF. The CDR3, as DNA: TGTGCCAGCAGCCCTCCGGGGGCAGGCCCGTTCTTC.

This clone is a singleton in its sample. This sequence joins TRBV5-3 and TRBJ2-2, with D perhaps TRBD1 (6 bases). TRBV5-3 is an ORF for which the function is uncertain. The V gene lost 4 bases and the J gene lost 6 bases, with 10 bases spanning the gap. The CDR3 runs to 13 residues. The CDR3 region has the DNA TGTGCCAGAAGCGTCGGACAGCCCGGGGAGCTGTTTTTT. Translated, it gives CARSVGQPGELFF.

CDR3 region: CASIRTNTGELFF. In nucleotides, the CDR3 is TGTGCCAGCATAAGAACGAACACCGGGGAGCTGTTTTTT. This chain links TRBV25-1 with TRBJ2-2; D unresolved. Germline-derived CDR1 and CDR2 are MGHDK and SYGVNS. V was cut by 7 bases and J by 0 bases, with 6 bases left in between. The CDR3 has 13 residues.